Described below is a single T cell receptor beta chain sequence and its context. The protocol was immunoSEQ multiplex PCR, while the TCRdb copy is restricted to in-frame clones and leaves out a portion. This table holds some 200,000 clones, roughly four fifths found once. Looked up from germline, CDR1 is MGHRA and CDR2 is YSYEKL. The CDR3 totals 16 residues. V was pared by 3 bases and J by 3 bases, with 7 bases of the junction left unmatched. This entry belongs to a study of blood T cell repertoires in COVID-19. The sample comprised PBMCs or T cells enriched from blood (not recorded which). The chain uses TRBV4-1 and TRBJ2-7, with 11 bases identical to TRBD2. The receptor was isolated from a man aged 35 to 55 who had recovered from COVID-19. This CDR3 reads CASSHRLAGTNYEQYF. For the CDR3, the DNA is TGCGCCAGCAGCCACCGACTAGCGGGAACAAACTACGAGCAGTACTTC.